A single sample is the source of the 10 T cell receptor beta chains below, sequenced in a study of blood T cell repertoires in COVID-19. The repertoire was sequenced with immunoSEQ multiplex PCR; TCRdb's copy has only in-frame clones and lacks some. The profile shows 95,000 to 150,000 clones, 86% of them singletons. The sample consisted of peripheral blood. Every receptor here comes from a human donor in a cohort sampled during active COVID-19.

The gene calls are TRBV6-5 and TRBJ2-7; TRBD1 agrees at 8 bases. Losses at the gene ends were 8 bases for V and 7 bases for J; bases not matched to a gene: 16. This CDR3 spans 15 amino acids. The V gene's germline CDR1 is MNHEY and CDR2 SVGAGI. The CDR3 DNA is TGTGCCAGCGGACCGTCAGGGGGCGGGAATGAAGAGCAGTACTTC. Its protein is CASGPSGGGNEEQYF.

The J gene is TRBJ2-1, the V gene TRBV10-3; TRBD2 aligns across 16 bases. CDR1 is ENHRY, CDR2 SYGVKD, per germline. The V gene end was trimmed by 6 bases and the J gene end by 9 bases; junction bases not matched to a gene: 11. CDR3 length: 17 residues. For the CDR3, the DNA is TGTGCCATCAGCACCAACCTAGGGACTAGCGGGAGGGTTGAGCAGTTCTTC. Residues: CAISTNLGTSGRVEQFF.

The chain is built from TRBV19 and TRBJ2-7; no firm D call. The V and J ends lost 1 base and 2 bases respectively, with 9 bases between them. This CDR3 comprises 14 residues. The germline CDR1 and CDR2 sequences are LNHDA and SQIVND (reference sequence). The CDR3 DNA reads as TGTGCCAGTAGTATAGTATCTCCTGCCTACGAGCAGTACTTC. Amino acids: CASSIVSPAYEQYF.

The gene calls are TRBV30 and TRBJ2-3, with 8 bases lining up with TRBD2. From germline, CDR1 is GTSNPN and CDR2 SVGIG (reference sequence). With V trimmed by 3 bases and J by 7 bases, 6 bases remained unmatched. This CDR3 has 13 residues. The CDR3 spells CAWRGLGGNTQYF. The CDR3 DNA follows: TGTGCCTGGAGGGGACTAGGGGGAAATACGCAGTATTTT.

There are a few counts of this clone. The chain recombines TRBV4-1 with TRBJ1-2, with 9 bases aligning to TRBD1. This CDR3 region has 14 residues. Germline CDR1 is MGHRA and CDR2 is YSYEKL. The V and J ends lost 2 bases and 5 bases, in that order; junction bases with no gene match: 3. The CDR3 DNA reads TGCGCCAGCAGCCAAACGACAGGGGGGTATGGCTACACCTTC. Protein sequence: CASSQTTGGYGYTF.

The chain uses TRBV2 and TRBJ2-5; 9 bases line up with TRBD1. Germline V lookup: CDR1 SNHLY, CDR2 FYNNEI. The CDR3 covers 13 residues. J gave up 5 bases and V 8 bases, and 6 bases lay outside the gene matches. The CDR3 is CASARDRDETQYF. The CDR3 DNA sequence: TGTGCCAGCGCTCGGGACAGGGACGAGACCCAGTACTTC.

The chain carries TRBV10-2 and TRBJ1-4, with 9 bases lining up with TRBD1. Germline-derived CDR1 and CDR2 are WSHSY and SAAADI. There are 15 residues in the CDR3. Losses at the gene ends were 6 bases for V and 7 bases for J; bases not matched to a gene: 9. The CDR3 region has the DNA TGCGCCAGCAGGGGGAGTGACAGGGGGGGTGAAAAACTGTTTTTT. Protein sequence: CASRGSDRGGEKLFF.

This clone was observed once. The V and J genes are TRBV4-1 and TRBJ2-7, with D uncertain. The CDR3 contains 13 residues. CDR1 is MGHRA, CDR2 YSYEKL, per germline. Trimming took off 0 bases at V and 11 bases at J, with 14 bases between the two ends. DNA of the CDR3: TGCGCCAGCAGCCAAGATGGCCTTCAAGTGGAGTACTTC. The encoded protein is CASSQDGLQVEYF.

The chain is built from TRBV27 and TRBJ1-6; a weak D match, TRBD1 (6 bases). This CDR3 comprises 13 residues. With 7 bases removed from V and 7 bases from J, the gap between germline ends came to 11 bases. The germline gives CDR1 MNHEY, CDR2 SMNVEV (reference sequence). CDR3 amino acids: CASKWGGNSPLHF. In nucleotides, the CDR3 is TGTGCCAGCAAATGGGGGGGCAATTCACCCCTCCACTTT.

The rearrangement uses TRBV19 and TRBJ1-4; D not certain. This CDR3 has 15 residues. Germline V lookup: CDR1 LNHDA, CDR2 SQIVND (reference sequence). Trimming stripped 3 bases from V and 8 bases from J, with 16 bases between. The CDR3 nucleotides read TGTGCCAGTAGTATGACGGGAGGAACCCTAGAAAAACTGTTTTTT. Its protein is CASSMTGGTLEKLFF.